The present TCR beta chain was sequenced within a study of blood T cells in healthy people across ages. Study conclusions and caveats: Relative to aged donors, long-lived donors carried more naive CD4+ cells and displayed higher diversity.

Concerning this clonotype itself: Its cognate antigen is unknown. This sequence may be a read error, since a much larger clone differs from it by one base.

A J-beta primer mix and a sample-barcoded 5' primer were used in a second PCR of about 7 to 12 cycles. TCRdb itself ran the 5' RACE reads through MiXCR, one entry per CDR3 protein. The repertoire holds 700,000 to 950,000 distinct CDR3 sequences, with roughly 47% as singletons. Each of the donors had roughly 10 milliliters of peripheral blood drawn into EDTA-treated Vacutainer tubes. Source material: blood. This receptor was identified in a woman aged 55-75 years in good health.

The CDR3 sequence: CASSQVEGTEQYF. CDR3 DNA sequence: TGCGCCAGCAGCCAAGTCGAGGGGACTGAGCAGTACTTC. The rearrangement links TRBV4-3 to TRBJ2-7; tentatively, D is TRBD2 (6 bases). The CDR3 spans 13 residues. In germline, CDR1 is LGHNA, CDR2 YSLEER. V shed 1 base and J shed 7 bases, with 11 bases lying between them.